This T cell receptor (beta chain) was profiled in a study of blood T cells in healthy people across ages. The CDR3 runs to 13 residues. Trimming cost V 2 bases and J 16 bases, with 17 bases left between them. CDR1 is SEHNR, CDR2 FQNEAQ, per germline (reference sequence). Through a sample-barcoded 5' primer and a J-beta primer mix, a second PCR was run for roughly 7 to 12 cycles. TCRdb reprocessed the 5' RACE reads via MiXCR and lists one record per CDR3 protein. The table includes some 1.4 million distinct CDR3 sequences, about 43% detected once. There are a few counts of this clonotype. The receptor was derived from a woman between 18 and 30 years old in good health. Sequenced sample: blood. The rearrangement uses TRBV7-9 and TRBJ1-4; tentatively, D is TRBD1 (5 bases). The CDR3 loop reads CASSLFEDTNWFF. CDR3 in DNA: TGTGCCAGCAGCTTATTCGAGGACACAAACTGGTTTTTT.